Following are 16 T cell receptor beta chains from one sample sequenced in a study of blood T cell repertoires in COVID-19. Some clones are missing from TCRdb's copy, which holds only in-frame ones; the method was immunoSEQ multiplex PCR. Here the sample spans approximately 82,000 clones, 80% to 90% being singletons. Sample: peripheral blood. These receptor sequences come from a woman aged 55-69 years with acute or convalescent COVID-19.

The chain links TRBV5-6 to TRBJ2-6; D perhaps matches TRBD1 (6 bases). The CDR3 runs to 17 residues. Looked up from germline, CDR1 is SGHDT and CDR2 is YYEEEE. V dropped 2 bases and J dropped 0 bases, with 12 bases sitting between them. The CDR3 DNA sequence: TGTGCCAGCAGCTTTCTCGGACAGCCCTCTGGGGCCAACGTCCTGACTTTC. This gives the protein CASSFLGQPSGANVLTF.

In nucleotides, the CDR3 is TGCGCCAGCAGCAACAGGGCAAATGAGCAGTTCTTC. The encoded protein is CASSNRANEQFF. The chain is built from TRBV10-1 and TRBJ2-1; the D gene is possibly TRBD1 (6 bases). Germline V gene sequence: CDR1 WNHNN, CDR2 SYGVQD (reference sequence). Trimming left V 6 bases short and J 7 bases short, with 10 bases between. CDR3 size: 12 residues.

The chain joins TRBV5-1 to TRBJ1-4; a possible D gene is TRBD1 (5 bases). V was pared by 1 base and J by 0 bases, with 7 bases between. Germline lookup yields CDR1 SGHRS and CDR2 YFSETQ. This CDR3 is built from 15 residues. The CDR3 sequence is CASSLTGATNEKLFF. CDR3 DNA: TGCGCCAGCAGCTTGACGGGGGCAACTAATGAAAAACTGTTTTTT.

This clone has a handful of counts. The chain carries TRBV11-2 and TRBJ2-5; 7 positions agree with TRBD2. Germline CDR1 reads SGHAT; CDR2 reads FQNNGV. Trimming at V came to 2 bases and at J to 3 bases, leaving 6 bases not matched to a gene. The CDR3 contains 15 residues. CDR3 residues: CASSLKAGPKETQYF. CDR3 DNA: TGTGCCAGCAGCTTAAAAGCGGGGCCAAAAGAGACCCAGTACTTC.

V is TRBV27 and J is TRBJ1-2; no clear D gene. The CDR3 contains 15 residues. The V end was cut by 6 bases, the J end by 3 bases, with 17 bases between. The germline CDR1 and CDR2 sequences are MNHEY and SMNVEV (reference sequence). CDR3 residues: CASSRDGPRDYGYTF. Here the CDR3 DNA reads TGTGCCAGCAGCCGTGACGGGCCGCGGGACTATGGCTACACCTTC.

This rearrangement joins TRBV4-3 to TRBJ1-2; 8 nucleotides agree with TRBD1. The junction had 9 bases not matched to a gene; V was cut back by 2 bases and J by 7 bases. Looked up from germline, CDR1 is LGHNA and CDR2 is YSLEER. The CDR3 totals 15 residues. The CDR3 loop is CASSQPGQGSSGYTF. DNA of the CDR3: TGCGCCAGCAGCCAACCAGGACAGGGTTCAAGTGGCTACACCTTC.

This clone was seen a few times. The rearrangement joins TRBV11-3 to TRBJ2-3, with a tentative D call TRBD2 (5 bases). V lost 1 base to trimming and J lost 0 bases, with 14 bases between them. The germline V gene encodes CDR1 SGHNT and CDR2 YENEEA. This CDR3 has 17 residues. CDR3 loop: CASSLVHLASSTDTQYF. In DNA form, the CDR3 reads TGTGCCAGCAGCTTAGTCCATTTAGCGTCTAGCACAGATACGCAGTATTTT.

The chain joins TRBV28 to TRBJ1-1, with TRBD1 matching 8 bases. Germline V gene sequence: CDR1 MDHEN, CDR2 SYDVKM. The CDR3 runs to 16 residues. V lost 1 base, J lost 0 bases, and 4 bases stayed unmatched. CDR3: CASSLYDRGVNTEAFF. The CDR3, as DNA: TGTGCCAGCAGTTTATACGACAGGGGAGTGAACACTGAAGCTTTCTTT.

The CDR3 loop is CASGNRRSGNTIYF. The CDR3 DNA reads TGTGCCAGCGGAAATAGGAGGTCTGGAAACACCATATATTTT. The chain has TRBV11-3 and TRBJ1-3; D remains unclear. The CDR3 loop spans 14 amino acids. Trimming took off 8 bases at V and 1 base at J, with 12 bases between the two ends. CDR1 and CDR2 (germline): SGHNT, YENEEA.

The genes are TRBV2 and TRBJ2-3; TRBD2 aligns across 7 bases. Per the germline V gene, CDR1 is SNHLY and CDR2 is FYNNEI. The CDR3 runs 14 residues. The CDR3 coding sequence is TGTGTGCTCTCAGCGGGGTATAGCACAGATACGCAGTATTTT. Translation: CVLSAGYSTDTQYF.

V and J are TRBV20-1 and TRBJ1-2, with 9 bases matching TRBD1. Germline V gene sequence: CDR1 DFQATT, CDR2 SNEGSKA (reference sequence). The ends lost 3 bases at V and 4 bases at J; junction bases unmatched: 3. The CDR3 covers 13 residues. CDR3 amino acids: CSASGTGPYGYTF. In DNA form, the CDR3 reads TGCAGTGCTAGTGGGACAGGGCCCTATGGCTACACCTTC.

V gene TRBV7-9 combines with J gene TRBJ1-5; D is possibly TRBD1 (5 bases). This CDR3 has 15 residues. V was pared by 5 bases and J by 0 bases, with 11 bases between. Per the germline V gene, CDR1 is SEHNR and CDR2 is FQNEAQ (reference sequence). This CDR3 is CASSPDSFSNQPQHF. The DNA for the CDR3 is TGTGCCAGCAGCCCCGACAGTTTTAGCAATCAGCCCCAGCATTTT.

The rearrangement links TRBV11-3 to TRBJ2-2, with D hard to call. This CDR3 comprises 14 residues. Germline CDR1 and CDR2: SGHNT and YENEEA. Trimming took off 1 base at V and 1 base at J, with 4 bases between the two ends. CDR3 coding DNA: TGTGCCAGCAGCTTAGGACAGAACACCGGGGAGCTGTTTTTT. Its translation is CASSLGQNTGELFF.

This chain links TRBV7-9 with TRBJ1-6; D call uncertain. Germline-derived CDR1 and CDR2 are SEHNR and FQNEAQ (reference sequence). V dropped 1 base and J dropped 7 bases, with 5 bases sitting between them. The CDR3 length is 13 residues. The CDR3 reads CASSLGANSPLHF. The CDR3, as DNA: TGTGCCAGCAGCTTAGGGGCAAATTCACCCCTCCACTTT.

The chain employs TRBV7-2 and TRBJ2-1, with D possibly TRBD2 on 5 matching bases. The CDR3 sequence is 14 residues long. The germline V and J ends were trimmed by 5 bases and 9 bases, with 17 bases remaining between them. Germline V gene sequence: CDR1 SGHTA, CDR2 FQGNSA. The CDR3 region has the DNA TGTGCCAGCAGCGTTGGCGGGTACGCAACTGAGCAGTTCTTC. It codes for CASSVGGYATEQFF.

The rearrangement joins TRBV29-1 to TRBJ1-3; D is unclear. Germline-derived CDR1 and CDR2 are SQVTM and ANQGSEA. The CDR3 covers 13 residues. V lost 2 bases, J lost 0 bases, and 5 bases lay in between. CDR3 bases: TGCAGCGTTGAACCCAGCTCTGGAAACACCATATATTTT. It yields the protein CSVEPSSGNTIYF.